These 20 T cell receptor beta chains came from one sample sequenced in a study of T-cell memory formation after mild COVID-19. TCRdb used MiXCR to reprocess the 5' RACE reads, holding one entry per CDR3 protein. The table includes some 440,000 distinct CDR3 sequences, approximately 23% detected once. The specimen was PBMCs or a T cell subset sorted from them (not recorded which). Receptors originate from an adult woman who had mild COVID-19 (a few samples of this study predate the infection). Cell type and time point are not known.

This clonotype was detected a few times. This sequence joins TRBV12-3 or TRBV12-4 and TRBJ2-6; 9 positions agree with TRBD1. The trim removed 6 bases at V and 4 bases at J, leaving 7 bases unmatched. The CDR3 covers 16 residues. The CDR3 loop reads CASRPGQGTGANVLTF. CDR3 DNA: TGTGCCAGCAGGCCAGGACAGGGGACAGGGGCCAACGTCCTGACTTTC.

The chain is built from TRBV7-9 and TRBJ2-2; D not certain. Trimming removed 11 bases at V and 5 bases at J, with 12 bases between. The CDR3 extends over 12 amino acids. Germline V gene lookup returns CDR1 SEHNR and CDR2 FQNEAQ (reference sequence). The CDR3 region has the DNA TGTGCCTACATAAGGCAGACCGGGGAGCTGTTTTTT. Translated, it gives CAYIRQTGELFF.

V gene TRBV24-1 combines with J gene TRBJ2-3; D is ambiguous. The CDR3 extends over 14 amino acids. Germline V gene lookup returns CDR1 KGHDR and CDR2 SFDVKD. The germline V and J ends were trimmed by 1 base and 10 bases, with 14 bases remaining between them. CDR3 DNA: TGTGCCACCAGTGATTTAGTTTTGGCTAGTGCGCAGTATTTT. The encoded protein is CATSDLVLASAQYF.

The rearrangement joins TRBV7-3 to TRBJ2-7, with TRBD1 matching 8 bases. The junction had 10 bases not matched to a gene; V was cut back by 5 bases and J by 7 bases. This CDR3 has 14 residues. CDR1 is SGHTA, CDR2 FQGTGA, per germline. CDR3 in amino acids: CASSPRQGLGEQYF. The CDR3 coding sequence is TGTGCCAGCAGCCCAAGACAGGGGCTGGGGGAGCAGTACTTC.

This sequence joins TRBV12-3 or TRBV12-4 and TRBJ1-1; the D gene is possibly TRBD1 (5 bases). Trimming took off 3 bases at V and 4 bases at J, with 9 bases between the two ends. CDR3 size: 13 residues. CDR3 amino acids: CASSLSGITEAFF. For the CDR3, the DNA is TGTGCCAGCAGTTTGTCAGGGATCACTGAAGCTTTCTTT.

Here the CDR3 reads CASNRREGQPQHF. In nucleotides, the CDR3 is TGTGCCAGTAATCGGAGGGAGGGTCAGCCCCAGCATTTT. The chain has TRBV12-3 or TRBV12-4 and TRBJ1-5; D is uncertain. Trimming left V 9 bases short and J 6 bases short, with 15 bases between. This CDR3 is built from 13 residues.

J is TRBJ2-1 and V is TRBV29-1, with D possibly being TRBD2 (6 bases). V lost 0 bases and J lost 1, with 13 bases in between. The CDR3 is 16 residues long. The germline V gene encodes CDR1 SQVTM and CDR2 ANQGSEA. CDR3 DNA sequence: TGCAGCGTTGAAGATCGGCGGGGTTCATCCTACAATGAGCAGTTCTTC. Translation: CSVEDRRGSSYNEQFF.

Here the CDR3 reads CASSEPGISYNEQFF. The CDR3 region has the DNA TGTGCCAGCAGTGAACCAGGCATCTCTTACAATGAGCAGTTCTTC. The chain uses TRBV25-1 and TRBJ2-1; D remains ambiguous. With 2 bases removed from V and 4 bases from J, the gap between germline ends came to 12 bases. Germline assignment: CDR1 MGHDK and CDR2 SYGVNS. CDR3 size: 15 residues.

The chain links TRBV3-1 to TRBJ2-5; possible D gene TRBD1, 5 bases. The CDR3 sequence is 15 residues long. Germline CDR1 reads LGHDT; CDR2 reads YNNKEL (reference sequence). V lost 5 bases, J lost 2 bases, and 15 bases lay in between. CDR3 in amino acids: CASSAQGALQETQYF. CDR3 bases: TGTGCCAGCAGCGCCCAGGGCGCACTTCAAGAGACCCAGTACTTC.

Points on this clonotype: At one end the junction does not follow the germline gene, possibly because of a read error. The chain couples TRBV20-1 to TRBJ1-6; TRBD1 matches at 7 bases. Germline V gives CDR1 DFQATT, CDR2 SNEGSKA (reference sequence). This CDR3 has 16 residues. CDR3 region: CSATSGQRSFNSPLHF. Here the CDR3 DNA reads TGCAGTGCTACCTCGGGACAGAGATCCTTTAATTCACCCCTCCACTTT.

V gene TRBV6-4 combines with J gene TRBJ2-2, with 7 bases fitting TRBD1. The CDR3 sequence is 14 residues long. Germline loops: CDR1 MRHNA, CDR2 SNTAGT. The V gene end was trimmed by 1 base and the J gene end by 6 bases; junction bases not matched to a gene: 2. The CDR3 reads CASSDYRGPGELFF. In DNA form, the CDR3 reads TGTGCCAGCAGTGACTACAGGGGCCCCGGGGAGCTGTTTTTT.

This chain joins TRBV7-9 and TRBJ2-2; TRBD2 is a possible D gene (6 bases). The germline gives CDR1 SEHNR, CDR2 FQNEAQ (reference sequence). There are 16 residues in the CDR3. Trimming cost V 2 bases and J 1 base, with 11 bases left between them. The CDR3 sequence is CASSLIPGVNTGELFF. The CDR3 DNA sequence: TGTGCCAGCAGCTTAATTCCGGGAGTGAACACCGGGGAGCTGTTTTTT. The full variable domain, with the rest looked up from reference TRBV7-9 and TRBJ2-2, is DTGVSQNPRHKITKRGQNVTFRCDPISEHNRLYWYRQTLGQGPEFLTYFQNEAQLEKSRLLSDRFSAERPKGSFSTLEIQRTEQGDSAMYLCASSLIPGVNTGELFFGEGSRLTVL.

This chain connects TRBV5-1 to TRBJ2-3, with 9 nucleotides matching TRBD1. CDR1 SGHRS and CDR2 YFSETQ come from the germline V gene. The trim removed 0 bases at V and 1 base at J, leaving 9 bases unmatched. CDR3 length equals 18 residues. The chain's CDR3 is CASSLAENRGLGTDTQYF. The CDR3 region has the DNA TGCGCCAGCAGCTTGGCCGAGAACAGGGGGCTTGGCACAGATACGCAGTATTTT.

This clonotype came up a few times. The V gene is TRBV3-1, the J gene TRBJ1-1, with 8 bases identical to TRBD1. Germline V CDR1 and CDR2: LGHDT, YNNKEL (reference sequence). This CDR3 region has 15 residues. Losses at the gene ends were 3 bases for V and 1 base for J; bases not matched to a gene: 4. CDR3 in amino acids: CASSHHGQGNTEAFF. DNA of the CDR3: TGTGCCAGCAGCCACCACGGACAGGGGAACACTGAAGCTTTCTTT.

This clonotype was found a few times. The chain recombines TRBV29-1 with TRBJ2-3, with D perhaps matching TRBD2 (6 bases). Germline V gene data show CDR1 as SQVTM and CDR2 as ANQGSEA. The CDR3 runs 12 residues. V shed 7 bases and J shed 6 bases, with 14 bases lying between them. CDR3 in amino acids: CSGAPGSDTQYF. The CDR3 DNA follows: TGCAGCGGTGCCCCCGGGAGCGATACGCAGTATTTT.

The rearrangement joins TRBV15 to TRBJ2-1, with unresolved D. This CDR3 contains 14 residues. V was clipped by 3 bases and J by 4 bases, with 10 bases between them. The V gene's germline CDR1 is LNHNV and CDR2 YYDKDF (reference sequence). CDR3 nucleotide sequence: TGTGCCACCAGCAGGGGTATTCGGTACAATGAGCAGTTCTTC. Its translation: CATSRGIRYNEQFF.

The chain employs TRBV7-3 and TRBJ2-3; 7 bases line up with TRBD1. J was trimmed by 2 bases and V by 5 bases; bases with no gene match: 10. The germline CDR1 and CDR2 sequences are SGHTA and FQGTGA. The CDR3 loop spans 16 amino acids. Here the CDR3 reads CASSRLGQPSTDTQYF. DNA of the CDR3: TGTGCCAGCAGCCGTTTGGGACAGCCCTCCACAGATACGCAGTATTTT.

The rearrangement joins TRBV20-1 to TRBJ2-1; 12 nucleotides align to TRBD2. This CDR3 is built from 14 residues. V lost 2 bases to trimming and J lost 7 bases; unmatched junction nucleotides: 3. Germline V gene data show CDR1 as DFQATT and CDR2 as SNEGSKA (reference sequence). CDR3 protein: CSARQTSGSNEQFF. The CDR3 bases are TGCAGTGCTAGACAGACTAGCGGGAGTAATGAGCAGTTCTTC.

This clonotype was counted between two and nine times. The CDR3 DNA reads TGTGCCAGCAGCCAGGAGGTGGGACTGAACACTGAAGCTTTCTTT. It yields the protein CASSQEVGLNTEAFF. This chain connects TRBV5-5 to TRBJ1-1, with D possibly being TRBD1 (5 bases). The V gene's germline CDR1 is SGHKS and CDR2 YYEKEE (reference sequence). The length of the CDR3 is 15 residues. V shed 4 bases and J shed 0 bases, with 13 bases lying between them.

The V and J genes are TRBV7-6 and TRBJ2-7, with a weak D call TRBD2 (5 bases). In germline, CDR1 is SGHVS, CDR2 FNYEAQ. Trimming removed 5 bases from V and 5 bases from J, with 19 bases in between. The CDR3 totals 15 residues. The CDR3 DNA reads as TGTGCCAGCAGCCTCTACTCCGGGGTGAATAACGAGCAGTACTTC. Its translation: CASSLYSGVNNEQYF.